This T cell receptor (beta chain) was obtained from a study of blood T cell repertoires in COVID-19. This clone was seen a handful of times. CDR3 size: 20 residues. Losses at the gene ends were 0 bases for V and 2 bases for J; bases not matched to a gene: 17. Germline V lookup: CDR1 GTSNPN, CDR2 SVGIG (reference sequence). Using immunoSEQ multiplex PCR, the repertoire was profiled, and TCRdb retains in-frame clones only, with some absent. The sample carries about 150,000 clones, over 65% recorded once. This chain uses TRBV30 with TRBJ1-5; 9 nucleotides agree with TRBD1. Sequenced: peripheral blood. This sequence was found in a man aged 45-65 years with acute or convalescent COVID-19. CDR3 nucleotide sequence: TGTGCCTGGAGTGTACGCGCCGGGACAGGGCTCTCTAGAGGCAATCAGCCCCAGCATTTT. It yields the protein CAWSVRAGTGLSRGNQPQHF.